Following are 6 T cell receptor beta chains from one sample sequenced in a study of T cells after yellow fever vaccination. TCRdb used MiXCR to reprocess the 5' RACE reads, holding one entry per CDR3 protein. Found here are some 120,000 distinct CDR3 sequences, roughly 15% of them singletons; the top ten hold roughly 44%. Specimen: CD8+ T cells sorted from PBMCs, collected 5 days after the yellow fever booster vaccination. Receptor source: a man between 18 and 35 years old who received the YFV17D yellow fever vaccine.

The sample holds a few counts of this clonotype. The J gene is TRBJ1-1, the V gene TRBV7-9, with 7 positions matching TRBD1. Germline assignment: CDR1 SEHNR and CDR2 FQNEAQ (reference sequence). This CDR3 contains 15 residues. V gave up 0 bases and J gave up 2 bases; unmatched junction bases: 3. CDR3 nucleotides: TGTGCCAGCAGCTTAGCTCAGGGGGTCAACACTGAAGCTTTCTTT. Amino acids: CASSLAQGVNTEAFF.

The V gene is TRBV9, the J gene TRBJ2-2; 12 bases are shared with TRBD2. Germline assignment: CDR1 SGDLS and CDR2 YYNGEE. The CDR3 contains 18 residues. J was trimmed by 4 bases and V by 0 bases; bases with no gene match: 7. For the CDR3, the DNA is TGTGCCAGCAGCGTAGCTCCCCTAGCGGGGGGGAGCACCGGGGAGCTGTTTTTT. Translating it yields CASSVAPLAGGSTGELFF.

V and J are TRBV4-2 and TRBJ2-7, with a possible D match to TRBD1 (5 bases). Trimming pared 0 bases from V and 6 bases from J, leaving 12 bases between. This CDR3 comprises 14 residues. Germline CDR1 is LGHNA and CDR2 is YNFKEQ. The CDR3 reads CASSQEVTAVEQYF. The CDR3 DNA reads TGTGCCAGCAGCCAAGAGGTGACAGCCGTCGAGCAGTACTTC.

This clonotype has more than one count but fewer than ten. CDR3 protein: CASRVTDRGNTEAFF. The CDR3 nucleotides are TGTGCCAGTAGAGTAACGGACAGGGGTAACACTGAAGCTTTCTTT. The chain joins TRBV19 to TRBJ1-1; 9 bases line up with TRBD1. The germline V gene has CDR1 LNHDA and CDR2 SQIVND (reference sequence). The CDR3 totals 15 residues. Losses at the gene ends were 6 bases for V and 2 bases for J; bases not matched to a gene: 7.

This clonotype has a count of ten or more. The chain has TRBV7-8 and TRBJ2-7, with D maybe TRBD2 (7 bases). Trimming removed 7 bases at V and 5 bases at J, with 21 bases between. CDR1 is SGHVS and CDR2 is FQNEAQ in the germline V gene. This CDR3 spans 15 amino acids. CDR3 in DNA: TGTGCCAGCAACCTCGCTGGGGGGGCCCGTGACGAGCAGTACTTC. Translated: CASNLAGGARDEQYF.

J is TRBJ2-3 and V is TRBV7-3; D gene uncertain. Germline V gives CDR1 SGHTA, CDR2 FQGTGA. CDR3 length equals 15 residues. Trimming took 0 bases from V and 6 from J, leaving 13 bases between them. The CDR3 protein is CASSLTWGRVDTQYF. CDR3 DNA sequence: TGTGCCAGCAGCTTAACGTGGGGTCGGGTGGATACGCAGTATTTT.